The 9 T cell receptor beta chains listed next were all sequenced from one sample in a study of shared clonotypes between healthy human individuals. The method was immunoSEQ multiplex PCR; TCRdb's version includes in-frame clones alone and lacks a portion of them. The sample comprises about 2.1 million clones, approximately 92% of which are singletons, and more than 1.5% rests with the top ten. Naive CD8 cells lacked CD45RO and underwent positive selection for CCR7, leaving out terminally differentiated effector memory CD45RA+ cells. The sequenced material came from naive CD8+ T cells from PBMCs. The receptors shown here come from a man younger than 30 in good health. Some clones in this sample may be carry-over from other donors' samples.

The rearrangement uses TRBV7-2 and TRBJ2-2; 7 nucleotides match TRBD2. The V segment lost 4 bases and the J segment 3 bases; nucleotides outside the gene matches: 5. CDR3 size: 15 residues. Germline CDR1 and CDR2: SGHTA and FQGNSA. The CDR3 loop is CASSWGGLDTGELFF. The CDR3 DNA sequence: TGTGCCAGCAGCTGGGGGGGTTTAGACACCGGGGAGCTGTTTTTT.

The chain links TRBV30 to TRBJ1-2, with TRBD1 matching over 7 bases. CDR1 GTSNPN and CDR2 SVGIG come from the germline V gene (reference sequence). V was clipped by 1 base and J by 7 bases; unmatched bases: 18. The CDR3 length is 17 residues. In DNA, the CDR3 is TGTGCCTGGAGTGACGCCGCCGGACAGGTCAAATTAGGTGGCTACACCTTC. It codes for CAWSDAAGQVKLGGYTF.

This chain links TRBV7-8 with TRBJ2-7; maybe TRBD2 (6 bases). Looked up from germline, CDR1 is SGHVS and CDR2 is FQNEAQ. The CDR3 has 16 residues. V was pared by 0 bases and J by 3 bases, with 15 bases between. CDR3 loop: CASSLAGTGDGYEQYF. The CDR3, as DNA: TGTGCCAGCAGCTTAGCGGGGACGGGAGATGGCTACGAGCAGTACTTC. The full variable domain, its missing parts supplied by reference TRBV7-8 and TRBJ2-7, is GAGVSQSPRYKVAKRGQDVALRCDPISGHVSLFWYQQALGQGPEFLTYFQNEAQLDKSGLPSDRFFAERPEGSVSTLKIQRTQQEDSAVYLCASSLAGTGDGYEQYFGPGTRLTVT.

The chain combines TRBV27 with TRBJ2-1, with D tentatively TRBD1 (5 bases). CDR3 length: 15 residues. V lost 6 bases and J 2 bases, leaving 14 bases between the germline ends. Germline V CDR1 and CDR2: MNHEY, SMNVEV (reference sequence). DNA for the CDR3: TGTGCCAGCAGCCCGGACATAACGGCCTACAATGAGCAGTTCTTC. As protein: CASSPDITAYNEQFF.

The chain recombines TRBV6-1 with TRBJ1-2; D not resolved. Germline V gene data show CDR1 as MNHNS and CDR2 as SASEGT. The CDR3 runs to 14 residues. Trimming shortened V by 3 bases and J by 4 bases, and 12 bases separated the two germline ends. The CDR3 spells CASSEDGVSYGYTF. The CDR3 coding sequence is TGTGCCAGCAGTGAGGACGGGGTGAGCTATGGCTACACCTTC.

About this clone: Other nucleotide sequences from this sample produce the same CDR3. The gene calls are TRBV11-2 and TRBJ2-7, with a tentative D call TRBD2 (6 bases). CDR1 and CDR2 (germline): SGHAT, FQNNGV. The CDR3 consists of 15 residues. Trimming cost V 0 bases and J 0 bases, with 9 bases left between them. The CDR3 DNA reads as TGTGCCAGCAGCTTAGACCGGGACTCCTCCTACGAGCAGTACTTC. This translates into CASSLDRDSSYEQYF.

This sequence joins TRBV28 and TRBJ2-1; D unclear. The V end was cut by 7 bases, the J end by 7 bases, with 20 bases between. The CDR3 consists of 15 residues. The germline gives CDR1 MDHEN, CDR2 SYDVKM. For the CDR3, the DNA is TGTGCCAGCACCCCTGACATCACTTACGGTAATGAGCAGTTCTTC. This gives the protein CASTPDITYGNEQFF.

This sequence joins TRBV5-6 and TRBJ1-1, with TRBD1 as a possible D gene (5 bases). Per the germline V gene, CDR1 is SGHDT and CDR2 is YYEEEE. This CDR3 spans 14 amino acids. V was cut by 0 bases and J by 7 bases, with 13 bases left in between. The CDR3 loop is CASSLDRGSLEAFF. For the CDR3, the DNA is TGTGCCAGCAGCTTGGATAGGGGCTCACTTGAAGCTTTCTTT.

V is TRBV6-1 and J is TRBJ2-7, with 9 bases fitting TRBD2. Germline CDR1 and CDR2: MNHNS and SASEGT. V lost 3 bases and J lost 5; bases outside the gene matches: 8. This CDR3 is 15 amino acids long. CDR3 DNA sequence: TGTGCCAGCAGTGAGTGGGTGCCTAGCGGGAACGAGCAGTACTTC. This gives the protein CASSEWVPSGNEQYF.